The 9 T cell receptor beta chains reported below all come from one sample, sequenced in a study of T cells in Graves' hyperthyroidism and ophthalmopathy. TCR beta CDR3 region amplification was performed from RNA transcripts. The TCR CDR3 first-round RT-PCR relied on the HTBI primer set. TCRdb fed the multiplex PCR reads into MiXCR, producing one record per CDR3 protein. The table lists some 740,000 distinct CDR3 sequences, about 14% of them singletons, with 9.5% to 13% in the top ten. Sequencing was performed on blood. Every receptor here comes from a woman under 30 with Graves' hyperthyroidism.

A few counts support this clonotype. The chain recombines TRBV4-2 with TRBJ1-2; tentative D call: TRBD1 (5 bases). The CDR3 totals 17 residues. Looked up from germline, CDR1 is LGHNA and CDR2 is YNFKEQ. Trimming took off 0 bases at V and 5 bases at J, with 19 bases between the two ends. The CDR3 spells CASSQEGWGIREYGYTF. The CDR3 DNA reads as TGTGCCAGCAGCCAAGAGGGGTGGGGCATTCGGGAGTATGGCTACACCTTC.

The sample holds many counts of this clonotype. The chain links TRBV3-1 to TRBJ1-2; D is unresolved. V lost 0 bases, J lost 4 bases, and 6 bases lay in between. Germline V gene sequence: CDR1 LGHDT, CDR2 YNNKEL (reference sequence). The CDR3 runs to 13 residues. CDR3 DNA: TGTGCCAGCAGCCAAGAAGGGTTCTATGGCTACACCTTC. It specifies CASSQEGFYGYTF.

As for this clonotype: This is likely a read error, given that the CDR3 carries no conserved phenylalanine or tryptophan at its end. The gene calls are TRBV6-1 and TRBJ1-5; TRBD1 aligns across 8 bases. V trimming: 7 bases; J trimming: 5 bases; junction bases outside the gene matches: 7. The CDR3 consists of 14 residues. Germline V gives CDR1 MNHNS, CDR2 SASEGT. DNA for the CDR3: TGTGCCAGCATCGACAGGGGAACCCATCAGCCCCAGCATCTT. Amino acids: CASIDRGTHQPQHL.

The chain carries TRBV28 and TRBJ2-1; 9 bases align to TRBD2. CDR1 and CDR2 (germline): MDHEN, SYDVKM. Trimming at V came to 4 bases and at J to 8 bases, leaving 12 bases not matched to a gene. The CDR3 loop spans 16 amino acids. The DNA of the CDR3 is TGTGCCAGCAGTTCCCCGGGCAGCGGGAGGTTCGATGAGCAGTTCTTC. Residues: CASSSPGSGRFDEQFF.

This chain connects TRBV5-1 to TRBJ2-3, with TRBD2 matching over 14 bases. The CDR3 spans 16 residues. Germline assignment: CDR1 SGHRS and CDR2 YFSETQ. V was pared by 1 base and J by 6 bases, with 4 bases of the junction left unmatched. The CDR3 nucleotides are TGCGCCAGCAGCTTGCCGGGACTAGCGGGAGCGGATACGCAGTATTTT. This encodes CASSLPGLAGADTQYF.

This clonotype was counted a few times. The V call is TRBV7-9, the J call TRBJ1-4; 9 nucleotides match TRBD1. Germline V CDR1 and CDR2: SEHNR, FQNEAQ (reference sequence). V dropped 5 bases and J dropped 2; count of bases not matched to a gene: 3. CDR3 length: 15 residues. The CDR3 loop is CASSTGTGTNEKLFF. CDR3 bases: TGTGCCAGCAGCACAGGGACAGGGACTAATGAAAAACTGTTTTTT.

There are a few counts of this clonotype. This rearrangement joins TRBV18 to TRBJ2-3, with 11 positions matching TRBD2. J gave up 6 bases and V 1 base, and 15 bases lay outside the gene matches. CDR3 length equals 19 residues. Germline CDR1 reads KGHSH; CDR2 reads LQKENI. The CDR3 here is CASSPLPRTSGREGDTQYF. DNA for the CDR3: TGTGCCAGCTCACCACTACCTCGGACTAGCGGGCGCGAAGGTGATACGCAGTATTTT.

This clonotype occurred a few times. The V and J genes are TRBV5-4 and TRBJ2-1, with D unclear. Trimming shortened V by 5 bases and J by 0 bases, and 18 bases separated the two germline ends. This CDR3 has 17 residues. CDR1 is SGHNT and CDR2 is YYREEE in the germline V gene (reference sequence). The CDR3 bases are TGTGCCAGCAGTTCCGGTTGGGGTCGGAGCTCCTACAATGAGCAGTTCTTC. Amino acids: CASSSGWGRSSYNEQFF.

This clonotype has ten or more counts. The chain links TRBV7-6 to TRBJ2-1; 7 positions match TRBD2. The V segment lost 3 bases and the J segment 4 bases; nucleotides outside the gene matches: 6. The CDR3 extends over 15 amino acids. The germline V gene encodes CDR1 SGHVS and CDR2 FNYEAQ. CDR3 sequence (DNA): TGTGCCAGCAGCTTTGCCAGCGGGAATTACAATGAGCAGTTCTTC. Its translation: CASSFASGNYNEQFF.